This T cell receptor beta chain was recorded in a study of blood T cells in healthy people across ages (dated by TCRdb to about 2015). Concerning the study at large: In model experiments, template switching captured about one uniquely barcoded TCR beta cDNA molecule for every two T cells. To avoid experimental bias, donors of different ages were randomly spread across the sequencing lanes. The donors were split into four age groups: young (average 16 years), middle-aged (39), aged (over 55) and long-lived (82). Age-related changes in TCR beta repertoire diversity were measured in the study by deep sequencing normalized with unique cDNA molecular identifiers. Two additional independent replicas of 1 million unique cDNA reads from the same blood draw were analyzed for two donors (one aged 18 to 30 and one aged 80 or older).

Taken from the germline V gene, the CDR1 and CDR2 loops are SGHRS and YFSETQ. The CDR3 goes from the cysteine to the phenylalanine over 16 residues. Of all the DNA, just the CDR3 is kept, 48 bases in frame from base 1. V loses 0 bases, J loses 2 bases, and the germline ends lie 14 bases apart. Library prep was done by 5' RACE. The reads were generated on an Illumina HiSeq 2500. A second about 7 to 11 cycle PCR used a sample-barcoded 5' primer and a J-beta primer mix. A unique molecular identifier was introduced onto each TCR beta cDNA molecule by a template-switch 5' adaptor carrying 12 random nucleotides. At least 2.5 million CDR3-containing paired-end reads were obtained from each sample. First-strand cDNA synthesis was performed from all RNA using the Mint cDNA synthesis kit, with priming by a TRBC-specific oligonucleotide. Following uracil-DNA glycosylase treatment, a first 18-cycle PCR with universal primers M1SS and BC2_uni_R was performed on all cDNA. Under the source paper's analysis protocol: For normalization, 1 million high-quality reads, each with a distinct molecular identifier, were randomly selected from each sample. Instead of being binned into consensus sequences, reads that shared molecular identifiers were thrown out. MiTCR, set to a Q25 quality threshold and the strictest error-elimination algorithm, was used for CDR3 identification, clonotype clustering and error correction. A nonparametric unseen species model using Euler transformation provided a lower-bound estimate of total TCR beta diversity. The public reads were quality trimmed at Q25 with fastp and then assembled into clones with MiXCR by TCRdb, keeping productive beta chains. Here each entry gathers all rows of one CDR3 protein and keeps the most common genes and DNA. The V and J calls follow TCRdb's processing rather than the paper's. This sample holds roughly 1.5 million distinct CDR3 sequences; 35% to 45% were observed only once. About 4% of the sample comes from the top ten.

In its sample, this clonotype was seen a few times. The clone's antigen remains unknown. Within one base of it there is no much larger clone, and no base qualities were kept. Paper-wide results and their limitations: A strong correlation was found between observed TCR beta diversity and the percentage of naive T cells measured by flow cytometry. Total diversity estimates from one million sequenced T cells were considered lower bounds and underestimates. Because the CMV infection status of the donors was unknown, age-related changes in expanded clonotypes may potentially have been confounded. As age increased, observed TCR beta diversity per million T cells dropped in a roughly linear way, and a significant reduction was already evident by age roughly 36. Because profiling used bulk unsorted PBMCs, naive and antigen-experienced compartments could not be compared conclusively. Compared with the aged group, the long-lived group had more naive CD4+ T cells, fewer expanded clones and increased TCR diversity, a pattern suggesting age selection.

Systemically healthy Caucasian individuals from Russia, around 39 in total and aged about 6 to 100 years, were included as donors. Each donor gave around 9 milliliters of peripheral blood, collected into EDTA-treated Vacutainer tubes. PBMCs were isolated by Ficoll-Paque density-gradient centrifugation, with at least 6 million obtained per sample. Total RNA was extracted from PBMCs with Trizol reagent, with at least 5 micrograms obtained per sample. The percentages of naive CD45RAhigh/CD27high T cells were determined by flow cytometry on a PBMC aliquot from every donor. Sequencing was carried out using blood. This receptor chain uses TRBV5-1 and TRBJ2-5; the D gene is perhaps TRBD2, from 5 matching bases. The TCR comes from a woman aged 18-29 years in good health. The DNA reads TGCGCCAGCAGCTTGGGAGCGGCCCAACCACAAGAGACCCAGTACTTC. It specifies CASSLGAAQPQETQYF. With the rest looked up from the reference TRBV5-1 and TRBJ2-5 genes rather than sequenced, the full variable domain is KAGVTQTPRYLIKTRGQQVTLSCSPISGHRSVSWYQQTPGQGLQFLFEYFSETQRNKGNFPGRFSGRQFSNSRSEMNVSTLELGDSALYLCASSLGAAQPQETQYFGPGTRLLVL.